The clone carrying this T cell receptor (beta chain) was counted at least ten times. Antigen: not known. These data come from a study of early T cells in non-severe SARS-CoV-2 infection. Study as a whole: Sequenced bulk RNA came from whole blood that was unsorted, and chains were unpaired. Study results and caveats: Missing private and CD4 specificities, VDJdb matching favored anti-spike CD8 responses.

From germline, CDR1 is SGHVS and CDR2 FQNEAQ. With 1 base clipped from V and 7 bases from J, the junction kept 5 bases outside the gene matches. CDR3 length: 16 amino acids. Unique molecular identifiers were affixed to single, distinct cDNA molecules. One entry per CDR3 protein, called by TCRdb with MiXCR from the 5' RACE reads. The table shows over 50,000 distinct CDR3 sequences, with roughly 12% occurring only once. This TCR came from an adult who was a healthcare worker with PCR-confirmed SARS-CoV-2 infection or an uninfected control (not recorded which). The chain links TRBV7-8 to TRBJ1-6, with 9 bases identical to TRBD1. Sequenced material: whole blood. Here the CDR3 DNA reads TGTGCCAGCAGCTTAGGGGGACAGGGAATAAATTCACCCCTCCACTTT. It encodes CASSLGGQGINSPLHF.